The 18 T cell receptor beta chains presented below share a single source sample, sequenced in a study of blood T cells in healthy people across ages. For the second PCR, which ran for about 7 to 11 cycles, a sample-barcoded 5' primer and a J-beta primer mix were used. TCRdb reprocessed the 5' RACE reads with MiXCR, giving one entry per CDR3 protein. The sample holds approximately 1.5 million distinct CDR3 sequences, roughly 43% seen once. The sequencing sample was made of blood. The receptors stem from a woman in her late teens or twenties in good health.

The CDR3 is CASSSHAGGPYEQYF. Here the CDR3 DNA reads TGTGCCAGCAGTTCCCACGCGGGAGGGCCCTACGAGCAGTACTTC. The chain combines TRBV28 with TRBJ2-7; 9 positions match TRBD2. J gave up 2 bases and V 4 bases, and 6 bases lay outside the gene matches. The germline CDR1 and CDR2 sequences are MDHEN and SYDVKM. CDR3 length equals 15 residues.

The genes are TRBV10-1 and TRBJ1-3; no clear D gene. Germline V CDR1 and CDR2: WNHNN, SYGVQD (reference sequence). The V gene lost 8 bases and the J gene lost 2 bases, with 4 bases spanning the gap. The CDR3 has 11 residues. CDR3 nucleotides: TGCGCCAGCGGAGCTGGAAACACCATATATTTT. This translates into CASGAGNTIYF.

The chain joins TRBV2 to TRBJ1-1, with TRBD1 identical over 9 bases. The CDR3 is 14 residues long. In germline, CDR1 is SNHLY, CDR2 FYNNEI. V trimming: 5 bases; J trimming: 6 bases; junction bases outside the gene matches: 7. The CDR3, as DNA: TGTGCCAGCAGTCCGGACAGGGGATGGTCTGAAGCTTTCTTT. Translating it yields CASSPDRGWSEAFF.

This clonotype was seen once. V usage is TRBV29-1 and J usage is TRBJ1-2, with D tentatively TRBD1 (5 bases). The germline V gene encodes CDR1 SQVTM and CDR2 ANQGSEA. The CDR3 runs to 14 residues. Trimming removed 3 bases at V and 1 base at J, with 12 bases between. The CDR3 bases are TGCAGCGTTGATCAGTCCGGGGGTAACTATGGCTACACCTTC. Its protein product is CSVDQSGGNYGYTF.

A single count supports this clonotype. V is TRBV12-3 or TRBV12-4 and J is TRBJ2-1; D is possibly TRBD1 (5 bases). Trimming left V 2 bases short and J 2 bases short, with 19 bases between. There are 18 residues in the CDR3. In DNA, the CDR3 is TGTGCCAGCAGTTTAACCGGCTTCGGCAGGGTGACCTACAATGAGCAGTTCTTC. It specifies CASSLTGFGRVTYNEQFF.

This clonotype was detected a few times. V gene TRBV20-1 combines with J gene TRBJ2-7; 7 nucleotides match TRBD2. The germline V gene has CDR1 DFQATT and CDR2 SNEGSKA (reference sequence). With 3 bases clipped from V and 0 bases from J, the junction kept 2 bases outside the gene matches. The CDR3 loop spans 13 amino acids. The DNA for the CDR3 is TGCAGTGCTAGCCTAGCGGACTCCTACGAGCAGTACTTC. Translated, it gives CSASLADSYEQYF.

This clonotype came up a few times. The J gene is TRBJ2-7, the V gene TRBV6-2 or TRBV6-3; D is ambiguous. The germline V gene has CDR1 MNHEY and CDR2 SVGEGT. The CDR3 runs 13 residues. The V and J ends lost 5 bases and 6 bases respectively, with 14 bases between them. Here the CDR3 reads CASSDLGLGEQYF. CDR3 nucleotides: TGTGCCAGCAGTGATCTGGGCCTTGGCGAGCAGTACTTC.

The genes are TRBV5-5 and TRBJ2-5, with TRBD1 matching over 8 bases. This CDR3 comprises 16 residues. The ends lost 9 bases at V and 4 bases at J; junction bases unmatched: 17. Germline-derived CDR1 and CDR2 are SGHKS and YYEKEE (reference sequence). CDR3 sequence reads: CANRDAGQGFSETQYF. The CDR3 DNA is TGTGCCAACAGGGACGCCGGACAGGGTTTTTCAGAGACCCAGTACTTC.

In this sample, this clonotype turned up a few times. The rearrangement uses TRBV12-3 or TRBV12-4 and TRBJ2-1; D is perhaps TRBD2 (5 bases). The CDR3 contains 15 residues. Trimming took 5 bases from V and 3 from J, leaving 14 bases between them. This chain's CDR3 is CASSTSKRNYNEQFF. The CDR3 DNA is TGTGCCAGCAGTACTTCCAAGCGGAACTACAATGAGCAGTTCTTC.

The V gene is TRBV7-2, the J gene TRBJ1-2; a possible D gene is TRBD1 (5 bases). V was cut by 1 base and J by 3 bases, with 15 bases left in between. The germline V gene encodes CDR1 SGHTA and CDR2 FQGNSA. This CDR3 contains 16 residues. The DNA of the CDR3 is TGTGCCAGCAGCTTAGATGGGACCCGTGGGTACTATGGCTACACCTTC. This encodes CASSLDGTRGYYGYTF.

The chain joins TRBV20-1 to TRBJ1-2; unclear D gene. The CDR3 loop spans 14 amino acids. With 1 base removed from V and 3 bases from J, the gap between germline ends came to 12 bases. CDR1 and CDR2 from the germline V gene are DFQATT and SNEGSKA (reference sequence). CDR3 sequence: CSARAVGKDYGYTF. CDR3 nucleotides: TGCAGTGCTAGAGCAGTGGGCAAGGACTATGGCTACACCTTC.

As to this clonotype: One end of the junction does not line up with germline, which may come from a read error. The CDR3 reads CASSPSLGQGIYEQYF. Written as DNA, the CDR3 is TGTGCCAGTTCACCCAGCCTTGGACAGGGGATTTACGAGCAGTACTTC. The J gene is TRBJ2-7, the V gene TRBV18; the match to TRBD1 covers 9 bases. Germline loops: CDR1 KGHSH, CDR2 LQKENI. The CDR3 totals 16 residues.

V usage is TRBV2 and J usage is TRBJ2-5; no firm D call. The CDR3 length is 13 residues. With 3 bases removed from V and 11 bases from J, the gap between germline ends came to 16 bases. The germline V gene has CDR1 SNHLY and CDR2 FYNNEI. Written as DNA, the CDR3 is TGTGCCAGCAGTGATGAGGATGGCAATGAGCAGTACTTC. Its protein is CASSDEDGNEQYF.

The sample holds a few counts of this clonotype. V is TRBV4-3 and J is TRBJ1-2; D gene unclear. CDR3 length equals 12 residues. The V end was cut by 0 bases, the J end by 8 bases, with 7 bases between. Per germline, CDR1 LGHNA and CDR2 YSLEER. The CDR3 loop reads CASSQDREGYTF. Written as DNA, the CDR3 is TGCGCCAGCAGCCAAGATCGAGAAGGCTACACCTTC.

This rearrangement joins TRBV7-2 to TRBJ2-7; D perhaps matches TRBD1 (6 bases). V lost 6 bases and J lost 4, with 19 bases in between. Germline loops: CDR1 SGHTA, CDR2 FQGNSA. The CDR3 runs 15 residues. CDR3: CASSPRTPQGYEQYF. The CDR3 DNA reads as TGTGCCAGCAGTCCTCGAACCCCACAGGGATACGAGCAGTACTTC.

The chain combines TRBV4-3 with TRBJ1-2; no definite D call. The CDR3 runs to 14 residues. V lost 7 bases and J lost 5, with 17 bases in between. Germline V lookup: CDR1 LGHNA, CDR2 YSLEER. The CDR3 DNA is TGCGCCAGCAACCCCTCCGGGAACGATTATGGCTACACCTTC. Translation gives CASNPSGNDYGYTF.

This rearrangement joins TRBV6-1 to TRBJ2-5; unclear D gene. V dropped 8 bases and J dropped 0 bases, with 4 bases sitting between them. The CDR3 totals 11 residues. Germline lookup yields CDR1 MNHNS and CDR2 SASEGT. CDR3 protein: CASGDQETQYF. CDR3 bases: TGTGCCAGCGGAGACCAAGAGACCCAGTACTTC.

This clonotype was seen ten or more times. DNA of the CDR3: TGCAGCGCCGGCTCGGGACCTTCCACAGATACGCAGTATTTT. As protein: CSAGSGPSTDTQYF. The chain carries TRBV29-1 and TRBJ2-3, with D tentatively TRBD1 or TRBD2 (5 bases each). The germline V and J ends were trimmed by 7 bases and 2 bases, with 16 bases remaining between them. Germline V gene sequence: CDR1 SQVTM, CDR2 ANQGSEA. The CDR3 extends over 14 amino acids.